The present TCR beta chain was sequenced within a study of T cell changes during pregnancy in multiple sclerosis. Clones were sequenced by immunoSEQ multiplex PCR, and TCRdb holds only the in-frame ones, with some missing. The sample yields approximately 41,000 clones, 85% to 90% seen once. The source was CD4+ T cells from peripheral blood mononuclear cells, collected in the first trimester of pregnancy. The origin of this receptor is a female donor with multiple sclerosis, enrolled in a pregnancy study.

Here the CDR3 reads CASSTGRGGGETQYF. The CDR3 DNA reads TGTGCCAGTAGTACCGGGAGGGGCGGAGGAGAGACCCAGTACTTC. J is TRBJ2-5 and V is TRBV19; the match to TRBD2 covers 8 bases. Looked up from germline, CDR1 is LNHDA and CDR2 is SQIVND (reference sequence). With V trimmed by 4 bases and J by 4 bases, 8 bases remained unmatched. This CDR3 region has 15 residues.